This is a list of T cell receptor beta chains from one sample in a study of vaccination and CD4 T cells after COVID-19. MiXCR, run by TCRdb on the PCR reads, gives a single entry per CDR3 protein. In the table there are under 6,000 distinct CDR3 sequences, about a fifth of which are singletons. These receptors' antigens are unknown. Sequencing used CD4+ T cells from blood, cultured in vitro. The receptors here all came from a human donor who had recovered from COVID-19. CDR3s include the opening cysteine and the closing phenylalanine or tryptophan. A D gene is named only where the DNA matches it firmly. Only some rows state a clone size, as once, few, many or a class for expanded clones.

j_call	v_call	clone_size	d_call	cdr3_aa	cdr3_nt
TRBJ2-5	TRBV5-6	few	.	CASSLASGWETQYF	TGTGCCAGCAGCTTGGCATCGGGGTGGGAGACCCAGTACTTC
TRBJ1-2	TRBV7-9	medium-sized	TRBD1	CASSSGTGQRYGYTF	TGTGCCAGCAGCTCCGGGACAGGGCAACGCTATGGCTACACCTTC
TRBJ1-2	TRBV7-9	.	.	CASSLASLGRRGYTF	TGTGCCAGCAGCTTAGCGTCCTTGGGCCGCCGGGGCTACACCTTC
TRBJ1-6	TRBV6-1	.	.	CAGRDSYNSPLHF	TGTGCCGGCAGGGACTCCTATAATTCACCCCTCCACTTT
TRBJ1-5	TRBV7-6	medium-sized	.	CASQGGSNQPQHF	TGTGCCAGCCAGGGAGGGTCCAATCAGCCCCAGCATTTT
TRBJ1-2	TRBV7-8	.	.	CASSLALTGIGNYGYTF	TGTGCCAGCAGCTTAGCGCTGACGGGGATAGGGAACTATGGCTACACCTTC
TRBJ2-5	TRBV7-7	.	.	CASSLEYQSGHQETQYF	TGTGCTAGCAGCTTAGAGTACCAGTCAGGACACCAAGAGACCCAGTACTTC
TRBJ2-5	TRBV2	medium-sized	.	CAFQPVRTQETQYF	TGTGCCTTCCAACCGGTCCGGACCCAAGAGACCCAGTACTTC
TRBJ1-6	TRBV14	medium-sized	.	CASRGLGSPLHF	TGTGCCAGCAGGGGGCTGGGCTCACCCCTCCACTTT
TRBJ1-3	TRBV2	.	.	CASSERQYNTIYF	TGTGCCAGCAGTGAACGGCAGTACAACACCATATATTTT
TRBJ2-7	TRBV7-8	.	.	CASSLRASGEQYF	TGTGCCAGCAGCTTAAGGGCTTCGGGGGAGCAGTACTTC
TRBJ2-3	TRBV6-1	few	.	CASSRGGGGLGDTQYF	TGTGCCAGCAGTAGAGGGGGCGGGGGGCTTGGCGATACGCAGTATTTT
TRBJ1-1	TRBV20-1	medium-sized	.	CSARAPEWATEAFF	TGCAGTGCTAGAGCCCCAGAGTGGGCTACTGAAGCTTTCTTT
TRBJ2-2	TRBV7-3	.	TRBD1	CASSLSQGANTGELFF	TGTGCCAGCAGCTTAAGCCAGGGGGCCAACACCGGGGAGCTGTTTTTT
TRBJ1-1	TRBV3-1	once	.	CASSRPGGFTEAFF	TGTGCCAGCAGCCGCCCGGGGGGTTTCACTGAAGCTTTCTTT
TRBJ2-3	TRBV10-3	few	.	CAISEWSGSTDTQYF	TGTGCCATCAGTGAGTGGTCAGGGAGCACAGATACGCAGTATTTT
TRBJ1-1	TRBV18	.	TRBD1	CASSSTGGNMNTEAFF	TGTGCCAGCTCATCGACAGGGGGGAACATGAACACTGAAGCTTTCTTT
TRBJ1-1	TRBV5-1	few	.	CASSPPGTITEAFF	TGCGCCAGCAGCCCCCCCGGGACTATCACTGAAGCTTTCTTT
TRBJ1-4	TRBV4-1	once	TRBD1	CASSHSGQGGNEKLFF	TGCGCCAGCAGCCATTCAGGACAGGGAGGAAATGAAAAACTGTTTTTT
TRBJ2-7	TRBV5-1	.	TRBD1	CASSASGGQDEQYF	TGCGCCAGCAGCGCGTCAGGGGGTCAAGACGAGCAGTACTTC
TRBJ2-3	TRBV20-1	few	TRBD1	CSAEDRGLFRSTDTQYF	TGCAGTGCCGAAGACAGGGGGCTCTTTAGAAGTACAGATACGCAGTATTTT
TRBJ2-7	TRBV30	few	.	CAWSGDIPYEQYF	TGTGCCTGGAGTGGGGACATTCCCTACGAGCAGTACTTC
TRBJ2-1	TRBV6-1	.	TRBD2	CASSSSSGGLYNEQFF	TGTGCCAGCAGCTCCTCTAGCGGGGGACTCTACAATGAGCAGTTCTTC
TRBJ2-2	TRBV10-3	.	.	CAISESKVTGELFF	TGTGCCATCAGTGAGTCGAAAGTAACCGGGGAGCTGTTTTTT
TRBJ2-6	TRBV6-5	once	.	CASGYRDLSWGASGANVLTF	TGTGCCAGCGGTTACAGGGATTTGAGTTGGGGAGCCTCTGGGGCCAACGTCCTGACTTTC
TRBJ1-3	TRBV6-1	few	TRBD1	CASSITGGVGSGNTIYF	TGTGCCAGCAGCATAACAGGGGGCGTAGGATCTGGAAACACCATATATTTT
TRBJ2-4	TRBV20-1	few	TRBD1	CSARQDRGRSKNIQYF	TGCAGTGCTAGACAGGACAGGGGGCGATCCAAAAACATTCAGTACTTC
TRBJ1-2	TRBV20-1	.	.	CSAREPSGLGYTF	TGCAGTGCTAGAGAACCCAGTGGTCTTGGCTACACCTTC
TRBJ2-7	TRBV29-1	.	.	CSVGGREQYF	TGCAGCGTTGGAGGGAGGGAGCAGTACTTC